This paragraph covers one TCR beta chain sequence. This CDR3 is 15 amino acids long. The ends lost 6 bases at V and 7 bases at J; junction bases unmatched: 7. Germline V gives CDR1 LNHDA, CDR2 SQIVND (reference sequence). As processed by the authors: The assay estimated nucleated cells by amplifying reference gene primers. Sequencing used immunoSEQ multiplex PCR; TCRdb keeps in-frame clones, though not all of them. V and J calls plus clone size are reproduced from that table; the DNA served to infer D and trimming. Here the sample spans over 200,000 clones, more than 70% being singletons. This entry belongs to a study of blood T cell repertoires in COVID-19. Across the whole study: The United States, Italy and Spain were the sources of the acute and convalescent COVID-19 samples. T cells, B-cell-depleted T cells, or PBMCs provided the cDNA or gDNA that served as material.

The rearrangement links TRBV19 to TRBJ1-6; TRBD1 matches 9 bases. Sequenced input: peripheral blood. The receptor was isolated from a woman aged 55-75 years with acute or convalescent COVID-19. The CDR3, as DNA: TGTGCCAGTAGGATACAGGGGGCGGTGAATTCACCCCTCCACTTT. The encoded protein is CASRIQGAVNSPLHF.